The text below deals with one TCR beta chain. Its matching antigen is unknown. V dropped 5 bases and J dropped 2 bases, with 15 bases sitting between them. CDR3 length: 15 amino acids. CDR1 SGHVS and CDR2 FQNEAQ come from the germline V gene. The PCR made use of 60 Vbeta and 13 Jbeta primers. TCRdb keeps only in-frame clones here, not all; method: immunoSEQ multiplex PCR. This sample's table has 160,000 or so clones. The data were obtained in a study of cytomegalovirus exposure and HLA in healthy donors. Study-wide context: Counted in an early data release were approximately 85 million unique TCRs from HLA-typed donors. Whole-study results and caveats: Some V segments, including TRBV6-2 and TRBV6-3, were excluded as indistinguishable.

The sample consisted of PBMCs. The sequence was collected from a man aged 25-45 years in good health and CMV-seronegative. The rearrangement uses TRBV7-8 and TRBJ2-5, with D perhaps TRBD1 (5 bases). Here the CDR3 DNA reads TGTGCCAGCAGCCTAGGGGCAATTTTTCAAGAGACCCAGTACTTC. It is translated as CASSLGAIFQETQYF.